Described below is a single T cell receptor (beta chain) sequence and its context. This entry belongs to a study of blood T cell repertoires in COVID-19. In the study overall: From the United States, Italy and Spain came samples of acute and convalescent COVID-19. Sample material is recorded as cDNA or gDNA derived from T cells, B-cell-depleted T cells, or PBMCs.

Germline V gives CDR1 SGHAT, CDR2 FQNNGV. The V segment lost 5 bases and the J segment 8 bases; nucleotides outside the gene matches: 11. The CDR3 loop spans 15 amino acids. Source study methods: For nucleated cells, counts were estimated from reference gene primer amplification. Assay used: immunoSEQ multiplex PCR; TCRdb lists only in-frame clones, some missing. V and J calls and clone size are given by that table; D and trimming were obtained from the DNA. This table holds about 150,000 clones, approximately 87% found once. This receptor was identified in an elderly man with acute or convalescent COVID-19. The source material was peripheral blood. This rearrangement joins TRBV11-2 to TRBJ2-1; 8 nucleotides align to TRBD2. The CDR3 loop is CASSPYGGAIDEQFF. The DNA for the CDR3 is TGTGCCAGCAGCCCGTACGGGGGGGCCATCGATGAGCAGTTCTTC.